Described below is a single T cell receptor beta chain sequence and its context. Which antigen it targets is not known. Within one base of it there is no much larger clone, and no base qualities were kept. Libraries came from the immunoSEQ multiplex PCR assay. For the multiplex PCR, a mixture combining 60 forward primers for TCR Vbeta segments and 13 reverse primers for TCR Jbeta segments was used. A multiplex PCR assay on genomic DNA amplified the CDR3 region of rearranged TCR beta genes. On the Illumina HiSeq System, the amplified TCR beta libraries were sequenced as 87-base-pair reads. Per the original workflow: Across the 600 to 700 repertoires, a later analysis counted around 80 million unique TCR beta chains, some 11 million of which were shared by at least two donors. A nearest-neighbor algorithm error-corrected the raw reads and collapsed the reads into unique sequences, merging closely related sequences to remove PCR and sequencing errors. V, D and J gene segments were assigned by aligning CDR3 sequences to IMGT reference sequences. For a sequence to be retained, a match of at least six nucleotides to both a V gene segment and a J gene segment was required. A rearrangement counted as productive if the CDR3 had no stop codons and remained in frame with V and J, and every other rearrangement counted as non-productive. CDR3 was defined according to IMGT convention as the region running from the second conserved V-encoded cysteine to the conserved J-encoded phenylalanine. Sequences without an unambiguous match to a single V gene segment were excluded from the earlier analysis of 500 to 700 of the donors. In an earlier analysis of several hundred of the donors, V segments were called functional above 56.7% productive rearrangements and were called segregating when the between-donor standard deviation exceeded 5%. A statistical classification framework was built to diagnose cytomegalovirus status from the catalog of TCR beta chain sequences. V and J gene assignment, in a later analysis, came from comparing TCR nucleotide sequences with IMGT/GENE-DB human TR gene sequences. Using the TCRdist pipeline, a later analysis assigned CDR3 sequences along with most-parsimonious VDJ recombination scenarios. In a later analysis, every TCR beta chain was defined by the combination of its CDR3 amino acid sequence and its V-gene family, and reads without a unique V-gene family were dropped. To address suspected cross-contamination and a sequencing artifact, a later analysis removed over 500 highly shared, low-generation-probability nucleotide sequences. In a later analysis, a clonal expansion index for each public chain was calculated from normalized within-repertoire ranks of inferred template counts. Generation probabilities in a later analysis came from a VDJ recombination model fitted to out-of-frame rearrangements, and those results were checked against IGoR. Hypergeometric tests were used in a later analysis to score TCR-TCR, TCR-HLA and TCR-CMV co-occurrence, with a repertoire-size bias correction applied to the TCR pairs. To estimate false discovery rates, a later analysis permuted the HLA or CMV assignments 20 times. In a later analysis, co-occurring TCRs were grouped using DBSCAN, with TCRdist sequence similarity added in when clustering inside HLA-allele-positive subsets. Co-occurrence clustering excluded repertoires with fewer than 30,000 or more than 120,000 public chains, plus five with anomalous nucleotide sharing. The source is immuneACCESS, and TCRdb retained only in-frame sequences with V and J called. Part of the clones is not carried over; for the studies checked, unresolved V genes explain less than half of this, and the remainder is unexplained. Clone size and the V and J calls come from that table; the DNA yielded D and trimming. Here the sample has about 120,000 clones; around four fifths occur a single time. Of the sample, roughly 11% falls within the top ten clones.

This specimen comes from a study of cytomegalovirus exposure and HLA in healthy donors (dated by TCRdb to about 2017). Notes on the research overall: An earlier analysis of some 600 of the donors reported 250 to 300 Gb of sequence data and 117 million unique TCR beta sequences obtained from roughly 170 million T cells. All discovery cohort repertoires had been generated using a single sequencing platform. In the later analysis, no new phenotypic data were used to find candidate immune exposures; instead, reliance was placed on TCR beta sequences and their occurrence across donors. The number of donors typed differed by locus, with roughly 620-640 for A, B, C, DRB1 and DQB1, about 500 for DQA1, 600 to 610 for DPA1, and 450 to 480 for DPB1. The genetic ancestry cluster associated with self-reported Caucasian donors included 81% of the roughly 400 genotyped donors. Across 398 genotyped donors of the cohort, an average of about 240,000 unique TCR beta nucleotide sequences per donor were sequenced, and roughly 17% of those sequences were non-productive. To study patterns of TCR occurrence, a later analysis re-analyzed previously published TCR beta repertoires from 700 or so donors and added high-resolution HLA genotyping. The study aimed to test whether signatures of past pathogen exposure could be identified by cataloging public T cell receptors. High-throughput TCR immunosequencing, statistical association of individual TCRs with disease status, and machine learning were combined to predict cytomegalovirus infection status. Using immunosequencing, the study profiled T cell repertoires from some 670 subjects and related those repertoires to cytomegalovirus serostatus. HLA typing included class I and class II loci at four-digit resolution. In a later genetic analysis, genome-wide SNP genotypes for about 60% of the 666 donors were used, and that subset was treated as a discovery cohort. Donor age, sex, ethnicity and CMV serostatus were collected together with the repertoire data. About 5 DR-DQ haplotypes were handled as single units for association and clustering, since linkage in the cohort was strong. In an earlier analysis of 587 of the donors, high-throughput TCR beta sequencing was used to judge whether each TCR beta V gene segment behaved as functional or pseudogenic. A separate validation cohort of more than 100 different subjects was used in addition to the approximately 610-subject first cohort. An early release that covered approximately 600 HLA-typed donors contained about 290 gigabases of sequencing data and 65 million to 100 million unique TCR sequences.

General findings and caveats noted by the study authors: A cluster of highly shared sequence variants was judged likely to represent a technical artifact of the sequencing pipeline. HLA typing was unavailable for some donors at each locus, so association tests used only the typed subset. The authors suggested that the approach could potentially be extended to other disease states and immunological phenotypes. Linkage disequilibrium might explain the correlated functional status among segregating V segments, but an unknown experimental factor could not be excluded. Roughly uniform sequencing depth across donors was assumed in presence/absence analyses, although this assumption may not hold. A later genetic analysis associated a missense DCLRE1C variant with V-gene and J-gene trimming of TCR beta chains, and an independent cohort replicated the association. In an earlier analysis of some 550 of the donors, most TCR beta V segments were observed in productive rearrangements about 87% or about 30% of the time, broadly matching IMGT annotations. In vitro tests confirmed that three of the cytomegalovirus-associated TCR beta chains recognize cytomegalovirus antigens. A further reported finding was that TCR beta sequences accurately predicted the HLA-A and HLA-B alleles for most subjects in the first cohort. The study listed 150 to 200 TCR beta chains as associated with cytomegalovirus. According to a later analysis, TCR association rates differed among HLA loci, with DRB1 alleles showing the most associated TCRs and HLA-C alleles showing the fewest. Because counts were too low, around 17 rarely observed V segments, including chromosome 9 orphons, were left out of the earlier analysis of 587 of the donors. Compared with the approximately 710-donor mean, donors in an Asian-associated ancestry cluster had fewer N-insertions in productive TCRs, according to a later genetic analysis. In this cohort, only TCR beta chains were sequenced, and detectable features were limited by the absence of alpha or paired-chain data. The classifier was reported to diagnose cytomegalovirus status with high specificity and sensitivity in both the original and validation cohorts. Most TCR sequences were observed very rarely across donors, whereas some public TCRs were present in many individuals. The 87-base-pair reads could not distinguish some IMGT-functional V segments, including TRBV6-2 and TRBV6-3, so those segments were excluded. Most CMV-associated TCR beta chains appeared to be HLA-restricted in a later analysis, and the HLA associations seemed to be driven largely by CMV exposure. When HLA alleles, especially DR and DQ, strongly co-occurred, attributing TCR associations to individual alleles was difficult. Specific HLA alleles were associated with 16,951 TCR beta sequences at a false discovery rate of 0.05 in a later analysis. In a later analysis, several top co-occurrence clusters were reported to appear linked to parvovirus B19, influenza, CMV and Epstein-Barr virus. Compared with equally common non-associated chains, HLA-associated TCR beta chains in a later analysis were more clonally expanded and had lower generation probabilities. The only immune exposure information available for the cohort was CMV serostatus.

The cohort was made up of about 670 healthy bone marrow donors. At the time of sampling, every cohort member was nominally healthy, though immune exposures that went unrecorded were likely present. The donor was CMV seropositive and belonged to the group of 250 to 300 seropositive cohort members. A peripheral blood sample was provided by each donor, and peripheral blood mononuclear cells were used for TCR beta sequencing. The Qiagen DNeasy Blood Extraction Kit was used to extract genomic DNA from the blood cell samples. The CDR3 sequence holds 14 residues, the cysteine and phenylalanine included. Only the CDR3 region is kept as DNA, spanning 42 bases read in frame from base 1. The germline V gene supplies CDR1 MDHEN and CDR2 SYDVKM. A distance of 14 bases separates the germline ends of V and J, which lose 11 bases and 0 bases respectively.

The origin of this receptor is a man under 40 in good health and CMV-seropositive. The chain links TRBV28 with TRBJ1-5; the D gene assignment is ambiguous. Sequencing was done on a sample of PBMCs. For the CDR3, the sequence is CAGSDGISNQPQHF. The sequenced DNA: TGTGCCGGATCAGACGGGATTAGCAATCAGCCCCAGCATTTT. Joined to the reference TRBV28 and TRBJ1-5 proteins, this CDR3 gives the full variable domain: DVKVTQSSRYLVKRTGEKVFLECVQDMDHENMFWYRQDPGLGLRLIYFSYDVKMKEKGDIPEGYSVSREKKERFSLILESASTNQTSMYLCAGSDGISNQPQHFGDGTRLSIL.